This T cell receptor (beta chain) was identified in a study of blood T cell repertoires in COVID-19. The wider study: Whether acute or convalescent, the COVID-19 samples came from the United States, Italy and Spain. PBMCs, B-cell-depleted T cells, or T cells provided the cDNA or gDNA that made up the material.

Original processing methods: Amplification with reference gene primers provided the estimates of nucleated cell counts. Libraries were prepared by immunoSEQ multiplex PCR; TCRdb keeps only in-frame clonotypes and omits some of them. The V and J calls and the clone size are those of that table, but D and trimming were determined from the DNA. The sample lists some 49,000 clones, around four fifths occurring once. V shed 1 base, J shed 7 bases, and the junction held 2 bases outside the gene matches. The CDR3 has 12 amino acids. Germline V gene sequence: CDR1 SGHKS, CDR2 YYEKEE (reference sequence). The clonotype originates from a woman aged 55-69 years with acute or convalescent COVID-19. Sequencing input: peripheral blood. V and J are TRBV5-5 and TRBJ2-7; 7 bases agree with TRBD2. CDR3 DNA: TGTGCCAGCAGCTTGTGGGAGGGAGAGCAGTACTTC. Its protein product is CASSLWEGEQYF.